This TCR beta chain was retrieved from a study of T-cell reconstitution after alpha-beta-depleted transplantation in children. This clonotype was recorded at least ten times. As it was prepared, the TCRbeta library received unique molecular identifiers. Via MiXCR, TCRdb re-called the PCR reads, giving one row per CDR3 protein. The table shows more than 150,000 distinct CDR3 sequences, with about 6.3% occurring only once. J gave up 0 bases and V 2 bases, and 7 bases lay outside the gene matches. There are 16 residues in the CDR3. Germline CDR1 SGHTA, CDR2 FQGNSA. The sequencing used PBMCs from the stem cell graft donor, collected from the stem cell graft. This TCR derives from a human donor who donated a stem cell graft to a child with Wiskott-Aldrich syndrome. This chain uses TRBV7-2 with TRBJ2-7, with 7 bases identical to TRBD1. The chain's CDR3 is CASSLFGQATSYEQYF. In DNA form, the CDR3 reads TGTGCCAGCAGCTTATTCGGACAGGCAACCTCCTACGAGCAGTACTTC.